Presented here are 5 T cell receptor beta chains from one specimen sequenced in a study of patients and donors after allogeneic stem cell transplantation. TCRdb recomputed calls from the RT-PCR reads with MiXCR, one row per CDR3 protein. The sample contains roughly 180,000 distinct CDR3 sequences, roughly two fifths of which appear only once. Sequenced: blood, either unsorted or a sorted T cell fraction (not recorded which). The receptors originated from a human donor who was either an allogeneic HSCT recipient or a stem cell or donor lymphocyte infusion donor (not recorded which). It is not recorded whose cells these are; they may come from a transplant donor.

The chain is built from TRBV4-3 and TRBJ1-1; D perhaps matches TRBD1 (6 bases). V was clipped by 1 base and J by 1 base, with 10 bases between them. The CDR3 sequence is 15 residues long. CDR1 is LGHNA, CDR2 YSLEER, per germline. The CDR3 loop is CASSQGDRRNTEAFF. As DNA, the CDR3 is TGCGCCAGCAGCCAAGGAGACAGGAGGAACACTGAAGCTTTCTTT.

For the CDR3, the DNA is TGCAGCGTTGAAGGAGTTCCAGGGGGGAGAAACACTGAAGCTTTCTTT. It encodes CSVEGVPGGRNTEAFF. This chain joins TRBV29-1 and TRBJ1-1; TRBD1 aligns across 7 bases. V shed 1 base and J 2 bases; nucleotides not matched to a gene: 10. Germline CDR1 SQVTM, CDR2 ANQGSEA. There are 16 residues in the CDR3.

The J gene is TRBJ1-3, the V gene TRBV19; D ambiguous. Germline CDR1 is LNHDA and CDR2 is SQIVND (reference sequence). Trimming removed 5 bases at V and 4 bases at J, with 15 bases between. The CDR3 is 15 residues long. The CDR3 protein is CASSSIAGKGNTIYF. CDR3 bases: TGTGCCAGTAGTTCCATAGCAGGAAAAGGAAACACCATATATTTT.

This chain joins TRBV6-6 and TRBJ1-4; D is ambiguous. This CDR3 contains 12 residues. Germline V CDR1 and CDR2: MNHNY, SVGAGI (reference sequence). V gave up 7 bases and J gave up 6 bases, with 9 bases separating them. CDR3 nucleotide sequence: TGTGCCAGCAATGGAGAGGATGAAAAACTGTTTTTT. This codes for CASNGEDEKLFF.

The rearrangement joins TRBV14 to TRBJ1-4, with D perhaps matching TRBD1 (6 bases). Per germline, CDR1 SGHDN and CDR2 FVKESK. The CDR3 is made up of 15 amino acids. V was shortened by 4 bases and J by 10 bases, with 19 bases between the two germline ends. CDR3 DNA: TGTGCCAGCAGCCGGTCAGGGGAAAGAGGAGGAAAACTGTTTTTT. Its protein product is CASSRSGERGGKLFF.